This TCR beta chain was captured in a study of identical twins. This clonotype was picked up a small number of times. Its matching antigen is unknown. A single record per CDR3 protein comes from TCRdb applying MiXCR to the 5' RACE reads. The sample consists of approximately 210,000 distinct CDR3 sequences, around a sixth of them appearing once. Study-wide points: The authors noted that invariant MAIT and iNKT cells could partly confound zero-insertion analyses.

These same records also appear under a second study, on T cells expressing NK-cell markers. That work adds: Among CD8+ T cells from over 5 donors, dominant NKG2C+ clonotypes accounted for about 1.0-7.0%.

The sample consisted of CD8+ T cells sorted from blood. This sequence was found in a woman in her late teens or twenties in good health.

CDR3: CASFTWQFADTQYF. The CDR3 region has the DNA TGTGCCAGTTTCACCTGGCAGTTCGCAGATACGCAGTATTTT. The gene calls are TRBV28 and TRBJ2-3; no definite D call. CDR1 is MDHEN, CDR2 SYDVKM, per germline. V was pared by 9 bases and J by 4 bases, with 17 bases between. This CDR3 comprises 14 residues.